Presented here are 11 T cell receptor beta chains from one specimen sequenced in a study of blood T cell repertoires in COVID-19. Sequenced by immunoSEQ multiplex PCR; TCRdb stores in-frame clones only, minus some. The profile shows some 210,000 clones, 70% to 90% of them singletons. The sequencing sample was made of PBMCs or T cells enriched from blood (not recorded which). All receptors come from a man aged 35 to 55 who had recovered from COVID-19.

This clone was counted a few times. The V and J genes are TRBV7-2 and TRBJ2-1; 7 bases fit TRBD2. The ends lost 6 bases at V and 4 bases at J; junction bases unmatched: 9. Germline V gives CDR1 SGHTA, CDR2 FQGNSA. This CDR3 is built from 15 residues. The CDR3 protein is CASRRGGATYNEQFF. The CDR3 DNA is TGTGCCAGCAGGAGGGGAGGGGCCACATACAATGAGCAGTTCTTC.

Written as DNA, the CDR3 is TGTGCCACCAGTGAGCGGACAGGGGAAAACATTCAGTACTTC. Translated: CATSERTGENIQYF. The V and J genes are TRBV24-1 and TRBJ2-4; 9 bases are shared with TRBD1. The CDR3 extends over 14 amino acids. CDR1 and CDR2 (germline): KGHDR, SFDVKD. With V trimmed by 4 bases and J by 5 bases, 2 bases remained unmatched.

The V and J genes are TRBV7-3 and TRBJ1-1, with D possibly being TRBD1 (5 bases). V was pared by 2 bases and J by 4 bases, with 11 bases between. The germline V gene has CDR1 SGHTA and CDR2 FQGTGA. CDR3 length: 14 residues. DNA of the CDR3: TGTGCCAGCAGCTTAGTCCAGGGATCCACTGAAGCTTTCTTT. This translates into CASSLVQGSTEAFF.

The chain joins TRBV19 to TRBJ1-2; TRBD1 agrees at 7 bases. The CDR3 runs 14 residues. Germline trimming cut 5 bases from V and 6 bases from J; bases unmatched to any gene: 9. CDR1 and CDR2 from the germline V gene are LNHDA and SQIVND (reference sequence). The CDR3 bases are TGTGCCAGTAGTCCCGGAATAGGGGGCGATGGCTACACCTTC. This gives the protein CASSPGIGGDGYTF.

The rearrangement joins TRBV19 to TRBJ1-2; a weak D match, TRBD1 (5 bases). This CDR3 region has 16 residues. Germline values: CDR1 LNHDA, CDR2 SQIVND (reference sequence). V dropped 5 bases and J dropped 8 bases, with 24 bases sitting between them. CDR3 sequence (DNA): TGTGCCAGTAGTCCTACAGCAGGGTTCTCATTTTCAGGCTACACCTTC. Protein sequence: CASSPTAGFSFSGYTF.

The DNA for the CDR3 is TGTGCCAGCAGTTTCAGGGGATCGGCGGTCACTGAAGCTTTCTTT. Translated: CASSFRGSAVTEAFF. This chain connects TRBV6-6 to TRBJ1-1; D perhaps matches TRBD1 (6 bases). The V end was cut by 4 bases, the J end by 4 bases, with 16 bases between. This CDR3 is 15 amino acids long. Germline V gene data show CDR1 as MNHNY and CDR2 as SVGAGI (reference sequence).

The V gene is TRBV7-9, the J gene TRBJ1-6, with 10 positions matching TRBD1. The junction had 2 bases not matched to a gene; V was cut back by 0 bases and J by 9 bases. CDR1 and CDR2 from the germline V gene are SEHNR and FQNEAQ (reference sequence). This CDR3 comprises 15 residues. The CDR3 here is CASSLAGQGISPLHF. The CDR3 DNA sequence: TGTGCCAGCAGCTTAGCGGGACAGGGGATTTCACCCCTCCACTTT.

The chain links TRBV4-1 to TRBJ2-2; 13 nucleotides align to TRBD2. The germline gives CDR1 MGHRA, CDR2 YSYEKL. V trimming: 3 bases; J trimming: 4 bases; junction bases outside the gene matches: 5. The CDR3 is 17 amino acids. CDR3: CASSHPTSGGATGELFF. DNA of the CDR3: TGCGCCAGCAGCCATCCCACTAGCGGGGGGGCCACCGGGGAGCTGTTTTTT.

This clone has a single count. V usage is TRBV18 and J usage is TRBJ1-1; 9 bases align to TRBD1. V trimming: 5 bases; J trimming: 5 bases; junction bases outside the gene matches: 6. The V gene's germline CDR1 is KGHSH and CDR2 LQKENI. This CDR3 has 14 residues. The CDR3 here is CASSRTGGETEAFF. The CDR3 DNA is TGTGCCAGCTCAAGAACAGGGGGCGAAACTGAAGCTTTCTTT.

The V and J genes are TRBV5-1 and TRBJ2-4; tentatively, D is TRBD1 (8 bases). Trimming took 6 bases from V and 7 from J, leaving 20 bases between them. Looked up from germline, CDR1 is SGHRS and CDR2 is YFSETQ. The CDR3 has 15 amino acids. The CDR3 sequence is CASTPGGQVRNIQYF. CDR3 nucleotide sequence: TGCGCCAGCACCCCGGGGGGACAGGTCCGCAACATTCAGTACTTC. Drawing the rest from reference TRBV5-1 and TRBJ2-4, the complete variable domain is KAGVTQTPRYLIKTRGQQVTLSCSPISGHRSVSWYQQTPGQGLQFLFEYFSETQRNKGNFPGRFSGRQFSNSRSEMNVSTLELGDSALYLCASTPGGQVRNIQYFGAGTRLSVL.

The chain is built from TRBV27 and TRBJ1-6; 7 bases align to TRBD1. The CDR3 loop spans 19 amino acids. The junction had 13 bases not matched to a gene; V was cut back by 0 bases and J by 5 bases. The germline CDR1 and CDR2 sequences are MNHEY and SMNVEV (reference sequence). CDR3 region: CASSLSIMYRGDDNSPLHF. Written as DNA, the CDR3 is TGTGCCAGCAGTTTATCGATAATGTACAGGGGAGATGATAATTCACCCCTCCACTTT.